Below are 32 T cell receptor beta chains sequenced from a single sample in a study of T cell responses to AZD1222 COVID-19 vaccine. Sequencing used immunoSEQ multiplex PCR; TCRdb keeps in-frame clones, though not all of them. The repertoire holds approximately 160,000 clones, with around 87% as singletons. The material sequenced was peripheral blood, taken on day 0 of AZD1222 vaccination. These receptors all stem from an adult in good health.

The chain has TRBV4-1 and TRBJ1-1; TRBD1 is a possible D gene (6 bases). Germline-derived CDR1 and CDR2 are MGHRA and YSYEKL. The CDR3 sequence is 17 residues long. V lost 5 bases and J lost 0, with 19 bases in between. The CDR3 nucleotides are TGCGCCAGCAGCTACAGGGAGGGGCCCGGATTGAACACTGAAGCTTTCTTT. The encoded protein is CASSYREGPGLNTEAFF.

V and J are TRBV27 and TRBJ2-3; tentatively, D is TRBD2 (6 bases). V lost 4 bases and J 1 base, leaving 15 bases between the germline ends. Germline CDR1 and CDR2: MNHEY and SMNVEV (reference sequence). This CDR3 has 16 residues. CDR3 residues: CASSYSPTGGTDTQYF. In DNA form, the CDR3 reads TGTGCCAGCAGTTACTCACCAACGGGAGGCACAGATACGCAGTATTTT.

The rearrangement links TRBV5-6 to TRBJ2-2; unclear D gene. This CDR3 spans 15 amino acids. V was clipped by 2 bases and J by 4 bases, with 12 bases between them. Per the germline V gene, CDR1 is SGHDT and CDR2 is YYEEEE. Here the CDR3 reads CASSFGGKLTGELFF. CDR3 in DNA: TGTGCCAGCAGCTTTGGCGGTAAACTCACCGGGGAGCTGTTTTTT.

The gene calls are TRBV4-1 and TRBJ2-7, with 7 positions matching TRBD1. The trim removed 4 bases at V and 2 bases at J, leaving 8 bases unmatched. There are 15 residues in the CDR3. Germline V lookup: CDR1 MGHRA, CDR2 YSYEKL. CDR3 loop: CASSPIRGQTYEQYF. Here the CDR3 DNA reads TGCGCCAGCAGCCCAATACGGGGACAGACCTACGAGCAGTACTTC.

The chain uses TRBV4-2 and TRBJ1-1, with D unclear. CDR1 and CDR2 from the germline V gene are LGHNA and YNFKEQ. The CDR3 consists of 13 residues. With 0 bases removed from V and 10 bases from J, the gap between germline ends came to 12 bases. The CDR3 sequence is CASSQERRFSAFF. The CDR3 DNA reads TGTGCCAGCAGCCAAGAGCGCAGGTTTTCAGCTTTCTTT.

The CDR3 spells CASRRHVNTEAFF. The CDR3 bases are TGTGCCAGCAGGCGGCACGTGAACACTGAAGCTTTCTTT. The chain couples TRBV7-2 to TRBJ1-1; no reliable D call. Germline CDR1 and CDR2: SGHTA and FQGNSA. V was clipped by 6 bases and J by 0 bases, with 8 bases between them. This CDR3 comprises 13 residues. The whole variable domain, filled in from reference TRBV7-2 and TRBJ1-1, reads GAGVSQSPSNKVTEKGKDVELRCDPISGHTALYWYRQSLGQGLEFLIYFQGNSAPDKSGLPSDRFSAERTGGSVSTLTIQRTQQEDSAVYLCASRRHVNTEAFFGQGTRLTVV.

The J gene is TRBJ1-6, the V gene TRBV27; unclear D gene. This CDR3 comprises 12 residues. From germline, CDR1 is MNHEY and CDR2 SMNVEV (reference sequence). Trimming took 6 bases from V and 5 from J, leaving 5 bases between them. CDR3 region: CASRVNNSPLHF. The CDR3 DNA sequence: TGTGCCAGCAGGGTCAATAATTCACCCCTCCACTTT.

The chain is built from TRBV30 and TRBJ1-1; D unclear. V lost 5 bases, J lost 0 bases, and 13 bases lay in between. The CDR3 loop spans 14 amino acids. Germline assignment: CDR1 GTSNPN and CDR2 SVGIG (reference sequence). The CDR3 spells CAWEDDGVNTEAFF. CDR3 coding DNA: TGTGCCTGGGAAGATGACGGGGTGAACACTGAAGCTTTCTTT.

The CDR3 here is CATSDWGSTEAFF. The CDR3, as DNA: TGTGCCACCAGTGATTGGGGGAGTACTGAAGCTTTCTTT. The V call is TRBV24-1, the J call TRBJ1-1; the D gene is possibly TRBD1 (5 bases). The CDR3 consists of 13 residues. Trimming cost V 2 bases and J 5 bases, with 8 bases left between them. Germline-derived CDR1 and CDR2 are KGHDR and SFDVKD.

V usage is TRBV6-5 and J usage is TRBJ1-2; D might be TRBD1 (6 bases). Germline loops: CDR1 MNHEY, CDR2 SVGAGI. V was shortened by 8 bases and J by 9 bases, with 19 bases between the two germline ends. The CDR3 has 13 amino acids. CDR3 nucleotide sequence: TGTGCCAGCGGACCCCGTAGGGGGGAGAGCTACACCTTC. Protein sequence: CASGPRRGESYTF.

This chain links TRBV24-1 with TRBJ2-1; TRBD1 matches at 10 bases. CDR1 is KGHDR and CDR2 is SFDVKD in the germline V gene. V trimming: 3 bases; J trimming: 7 bases; junction bases outside the gene matches: 8. The CDR3 loop spans 16 amino acids. CDR3 bases: TGTGCCACCAGTGATAACCGGGACAGGGGTGGGAATGAGCAGTTCTTC. It encodes CATSDNRDRGGNEQFF.

The chain recombines TRBV3-1 (or the pseudogene TRBV3-2) with TRBJ2-7; 9 positions agree with TRBD1. CDR3 size: 14 residues. V dropped 3 bases and J dropped 1; count of bases not matched to a gene: 1. Germline CDR1 reads LGHDT; CDR2 reads YNNKEL (reference sequence). CDR3 DNA: TGTGCCAGCAGCCAGGGACAGGGTTCCTACGAGCAGTACTTC. This encodes CASSQGQGSYEQYF.

The CDR3 region has the DNA TGTGCCAGTAGTATTGGTCCGACAGCCGAAGCTTTCTTT. It translates to CASSIGPTAEAFF. The V call is TRBV19, the J call TRBJ1-1; possibly TRBD1 for D (5 bases). V was shortened by 3 bases and J by 8 bases, with 13 bases between the two germline ends. Germline V lookup: CDR1 LNHDA, CDR2 SQIVND (reference sequence). The CDR3 has 13 amino acids.

The chain recombines TRBV2 with TRBJ1-3, with D hard to call. CDR3 size: 15 residues. Germline loops: CDR1 SNHLY, CDR2 FYNNEI. Trimming left V 4 bases short and J 0 bases short, with 10 bases between. CDR3 nucleotides: TGTGCCAGCAGTGGATCGCGGAACTCTGGAAACACCATATATTTT. Protein sequence: CASSGSRNSGNTIYF.

This rearrangement joins TRBV6-5 to TRBJ2-7; TRBD1 or TRBD2 may be the D gene (6 bases each). Germline loops: CDR1 MNHEY, CDR2 SVGAGI. The CDR3 is 15 amino acids. Trimming cost V 2 bases and J 9 bases, with 20 bases left between them. CDR3 region: CASSYETGGGLGQYF. In DNA form, the CDR3 reads TGTGCCAGCAGTTACGAGACAGGTGGGGGGCTAGGGCAGTACTTC.

In this sample, this clone turned up once. The rearrangement links TRBV3-1 (or the pseudogene TRBV3-2) to TRBJ1-5; the D gene is possibly TRBD1 (5 bases). Germline V gives CDR1 LGHDT, CDR2 YNNKEL (reference sequence). The CDR3 length is 13 residues. Trimming removed 2 bases at V and 7 bases at J, with 9 bases between. CDR3 sequence (DNA): TGTGCCAGCAGCCAATTCGGGGGACAGCCCCAGCATTTT. Translation: CASSQFGGQPQHF.

About this clone: At the DNA level, this CDR3 is encoded by other sequences in the same sample as well. The chain combines TRBV5-4 with TRBJ1-2; D is unclear. The CDR3 totals 14 residues. Trimming removed 0 bases from V and 0 bases from J, with 6 bases in between. Per the germline V gene, CDR1 is SGHNT and CDR2 is YYREEE (reference sequence). CDR3 DNA sequence: TGTGCCAGCAGCTTGGGAGGGACTAACTATGGCTACACCTTC. Its protein product is CASSLGGTNYGYTF.

The chain has TRBV28 and TRBJ1-2, with D unclear. This CDR3 region has 12 residues. V lost 9 bases and J 1 base, leaving 9 bases between the germline ends. CDR1 is MDHEN, CDR2 SYDVKM, per germline. The DNA for the CDR3 is TGTGCCAGTGGACCGAATAACTATGGCTACACCTTC. It encodes CASGPNNYGYTF.

The gene calls are TRBV28 and TRBJ2-2, with a tentative D call TRBD2 (6 bases). The CDR3 loop spans 15 amino acids. CDR1 is MDHEN and CDR2 is SYDVKM in the germline V gene. V lost 5 bases, J lost 6 bases, and 16 bases lay in between. In DNA, the CDR3 is TGTGCCAGCAGTAACCGTGCGGGATCGTCCGGGGAGCTGTTTTTT. Residues: CASSNRAGSSGELFF.

This clone was seen just once. V is TRBV4-1 and J is TRBJ2-7; no definite D call. The V and J ends lost 1 base and 2 bases respectively, with 9 bases between them. Germline V gene sequence: CDR1 MGHRA, CDR2 YSYEKL. This CDR3 region has 14 residues. The CDR3: CASSQGLLTYEQYF. CDR3 nucleotides: TGCGCCAGCAGCCAAGGTCTGCTGACCTACGAGCAGTACTTC.

The rearrangement uses TRBV3-1 (or the pseudogene TRBV3-2) and TRBJ2-3, with D possibly TRBD2 on 6 matching bases. Germline-derived CDR1 and CDR2 are LGHDT and YNNKEL (reference sequence). The CDR3 is 15 residues long. V was pared by 1 base and J by 6 bases, with 14 bases between. The CDR3 protein is CASSQASLRGDTQYF. The CDR3 DNA reads TGTGCCAGCAGCCAAGCTAGCCTGCGGGGCGATACGCAGTATTTT.

CDR3 loop: CASSLSQGGDEQFF. CDR3 DNA sequence: TGTGCCAGCAGCTTATCACAGGGAGGCGATGAGCAGTTCTTC. The rearrangement uses TRBV7-3 and TRBJ2-1, with D possibly being TRBD1 or TRBD2 (6 bases each). V was clipped by 2 bases and J by 8 bases, with 13 bases between them. The CDR3 has 14 amino acids. CDR1 and CDR2 from the germline V gene are SGHTA and FQGTGA.

The rearrangement links TRBV7-2 to TRBJ2-1; D perhaps matches TRBD1 (5 bases). Germline CDR1 and CDR2: SGHTA and FQGNSA. Trimming stripped 5 bases from V and 11 bases from J, with 13 bases between. The CDR3 runs 12 residues. This CDR3 is CASSATVAKQFF. The CDR3 DNA is TGTGCCAGCAGCGCGACAGTGGCTAAGCAGTTCTTC.

This clone was detected only once. The CDR3, as DNA: TGTGCCAGTAGGGCAGGAGTGAACACTGAAGCTTTCTTT. This sequence encodes CASRAGVNTEAFF. This chain uses TRBV19 with TRBJ1-1; D not certain. Germline V gives CDR1 LNHDA, CDR2 SQIVND (reference sequence). With 6 bases removed from V and 0 bases from J, the gap between germline ends came to 8 bases. This CDR3 comprises 13 residues.

In this sample, this clone turned up once. The genes are TRBV30 and TRBJ2-7; D might be TRBD1 (6 bases). Germline V lookup: CDR1 GTSNPN, CDR2 SVGIG (reference sequence). The length of the CDR3 is 12 residues. Trimming removed 5 bases at V and 7 bases at J, with 15 bases between. The CDR3 spells CAWDRQAREQYF. CDR3 coding DNA: TGTGCCTGGGATCGACAGGCCCGGGAGCAGTACTTC. Filled out from reference TRBV30 and TRBJ2-7, the complete variable domain reads SQTIHQWPATLVQPVGSPLSLECTVEGTSNPNLYWYRQAAGRGLQLLFYSVGIGQISSEVPQNLSASRPQDRQFILSSKKLLLSDSGFYLCAWDRQAREQYFGPGTRLTVT.

This chain uses TRBV7-3 with TRBJ1-1; no definite D call. The CDR3 has 13 residues. Trimming removed 0 bases from V and 2 bases from J, with 4 bases in between. Germline CDR1 reads SGHTA; CDR2 reads FQGTGA. The DNA for the CDR3 is TGTGCCAGCAGCTTAACAGTAAACACTGAAGCTTTCTTT. Its translation: CASSLTVNTEAFF.

The CDR3 sequence is CASSIFGGGGNQPQHF. As DNA, the CDR3 is TGTGCCAGTAGTATATTCGGGGGAGGGGGCAATCAGCCCCAGCATTTT. The chain has TRBV19 and TRBJ1-5, with D tentatively TRBD1 (5 bases). The CDR3 length is 16 residues. V lost 2 bases, J lost 2 bases, and 13 bases lay in between. Germline V CDR1 and CDR2: LNHDA, SQIVND (reference sequence).

CDR3 protein: CASSLSGRDTGELFF. The CDR3 nucleotides are TGTGCCAGCTCACTTAGCGGGAGAGACACCGGGGAGCTGTTTTTT. V is TRBV18 and J is TRBJ2-2; 9 nucleotides line up with TRBD2. Looked up from germline, CDR1 is KGHSH and CDR2 is LQKENI. This CDR3 comprises 15 residues. V gave up 4 bases and J gave up 3 bases; unmatched junction bases: 3. Drawing the rest from reference TRBV18 and TRBJ2-2, the complete variable domain is NAGVMQNPRHLVRRRGQEARLRCSPMKGHSHVYWYRQLPEEGLKFMVYLQKENIIDESGMPKERFSAEFPKEGPSILRIQQVVRGDSAAYFCASSLSGRDTGELFFGEGSRLTVL.

This chain connects TRBV19 to TRBJ1-2, with 8 bases that match TRBD1. This CDR3 is built from 13 residues. CDR1 is LNHDA and CDR2 is SQIVND in the germline V gene (reference sequence). The J segment lost 4 bases and the V segment lost 6 bases, leaving 4 bases of the junction unmatched. The CDR3 DNA reads as TGTGCCAGTAGGGACAGGGCGTCCTATGGCTACACCTTC. Encoded protein: CASRDRASYGYTF.

The chain has TRBV6-5 and TRBJ1-1, with 8 bases matching TRBD1. V trimming: 6 bases; J trimming: 4 bases; junction bases outside the gene matches: 10. Per the germline V gene, CDR1 is MNHEY and CDR2 is SVGAGI. This CDR3 has 15 residues. CDR3 sequence reads: CASSYGATGVTEAFF. DNA for the CDR3: TGTGCCAGCAGCTACGGGGCGACAGGGGTCACTGAAGCTTTCTTT.

This sequence joins TRBV3-1 (or the pseudogene TRBV3-2) and TRBJ2-1; D is ambiguous. The CDR3 has 13 residues. Trimming pared 1 base from V and 6 bases from J, leaving 7 bases between. The germline V gene has CDR1 LGHDT and CDR2 YNNKEL (reference sequence). The chain's CDR3 is CASSQASANEQFF. The CDR3 bases are TGTGCCAGCAGCCAAGCGTCGGCCAATGAGCAGTTCTTC.

CDR3 DNA: TGCAGTGCTAGTCGACAGCCCCAAGAGACCCAGTACTTC. Protein sequence: CSASRQPQETQYF. The chain employs TRBV20-1 and TRBJ2-5; weak D call: TRBD1 (5 bases). The CDR3 contains 13 residues. In germline, CDR1 is DFQATT, CDR2 SNEGSKA (reference sequence). V was shortened by 3 bases and J by 1 base, with 9 bases between the two germline ends.